The clone carrying this T cell receptor beta chain occurred once. Antigen unknown. Germline values: CDR1 SGHVS, CDR2 FNYEAQ. V shed 5 bases, J shed 2 bases, and the junction held 16 bases outside the gene matches. There are 19 residues in the CDR3. The PCR made use of 60 Vbeta and 13 Jbeta primers. Data came from immunoSEQ multiplex PCR; TCRdb stores just in-frame clones and leaves some out. The sample yields under 200,000 clones, about 71% seen once. This record belongs to a study of cytomegalovirus exposure and HLA in healthy donors. In the study overall: Of 398 genotyped donors, roughly 86% clustered with self-reported Caucasian donors. Study-level findings and limits: As was reported, the classifier diagnosed cytomegalovirus status with high specificity and sensitivity. A missense DCLRE1C variant was associated with V- and J-gene trimming of TCR beta chains in a later analysis, and an independent cohort replicated the association. Sequencing depth across donors, presence/absence analyses assumed, was roughly uniform.

The sample comprised PBMCs. This clonotype was sampled from a man aged 50 to 60 in good health and CMV-seronegative. The V call is TRBV7-6, the J call TRBJ2-2, with 8 nucleotides matching TRBD1. In nucleotides, the CDR3 is TGTGCCAGCAGCCTCCAGCCGCGGACAGGGAATAGTAACACCGGGGAGCTGTTTTTT. Translated, it gives CASSLQPRTGNSNTGELFF.